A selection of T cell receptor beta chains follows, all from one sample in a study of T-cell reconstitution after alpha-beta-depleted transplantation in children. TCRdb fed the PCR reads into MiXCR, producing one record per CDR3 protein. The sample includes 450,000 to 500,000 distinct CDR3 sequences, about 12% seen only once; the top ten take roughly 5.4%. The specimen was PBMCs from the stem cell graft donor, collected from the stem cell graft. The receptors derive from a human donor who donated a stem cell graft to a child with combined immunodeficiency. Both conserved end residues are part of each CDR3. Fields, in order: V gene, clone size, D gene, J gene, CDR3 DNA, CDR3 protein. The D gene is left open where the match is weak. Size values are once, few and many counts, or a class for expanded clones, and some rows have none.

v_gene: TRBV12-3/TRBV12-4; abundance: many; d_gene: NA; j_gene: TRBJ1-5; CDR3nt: TGTGCCAGCAGCATCGACTGGGGGAGCAATCAGCCCCAGCATTTT; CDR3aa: CASSIDWGSNQPQHF
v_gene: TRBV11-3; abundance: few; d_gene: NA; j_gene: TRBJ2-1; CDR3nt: TGTGCCAGCAGCTTATATGGCCTAGAGGACAATGAGCAGTTCTTC; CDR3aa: CASSLYGLEDNEQFF
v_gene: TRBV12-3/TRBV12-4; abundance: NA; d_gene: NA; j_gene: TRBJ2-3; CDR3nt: TGTGCCAGCAGCTACGGGGGGCCTCGCACAGATACGCAGTATTTT; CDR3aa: CASSYGGPRTDTQYF
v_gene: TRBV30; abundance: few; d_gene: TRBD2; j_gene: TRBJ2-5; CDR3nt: TGTGCCTGGAGTGACTGGGGCGGGAGAGGAGAAGAGACCCAGTACTTC; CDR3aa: CAWSDWGGRGEETQYF
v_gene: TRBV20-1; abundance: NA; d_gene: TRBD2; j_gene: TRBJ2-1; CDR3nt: TGCAGTGCTAGGGCCAGGACTAGCTCCTACAATGAGCAGTTCTTC; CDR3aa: CSARARTSSYNEQFF
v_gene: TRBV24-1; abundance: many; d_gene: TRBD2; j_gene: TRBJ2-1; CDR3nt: TGTGCCACCAGTGATGAACTAGCGAAAGAGTTCTTC; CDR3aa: CATSDELAKEFF
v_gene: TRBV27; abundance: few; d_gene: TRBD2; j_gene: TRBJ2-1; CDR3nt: TGTGCCAGCAGTTATTTATATAGTGGGACTAGCGGGAATCCCAATGAGCAGTTCTTC; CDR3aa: CASSYLYSGTSGNPNEQFF
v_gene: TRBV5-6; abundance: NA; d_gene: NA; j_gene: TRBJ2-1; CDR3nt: TGTGCCAGCAGCTTGGCGGCCTCGGATGAGCAGTTCTTC; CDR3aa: CASSLAASDEQFF
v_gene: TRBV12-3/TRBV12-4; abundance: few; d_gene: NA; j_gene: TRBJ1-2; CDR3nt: TGTGCCAGCAGTTTAGCCGCAGGGTCCCATGGCTACACCTTC; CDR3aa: CASSLAAGSHGYTF
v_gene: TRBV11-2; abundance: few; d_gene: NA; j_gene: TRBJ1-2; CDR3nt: TGTGCCAGCAGCTCACCGGGATTCTATGGCTACACCTTC; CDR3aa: CASSSPGFYGYTF
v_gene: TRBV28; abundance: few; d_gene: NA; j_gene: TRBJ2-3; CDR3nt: TGTGCCACCGGCTCGGTGGGTAGCACAGATACGCAGTATTTT; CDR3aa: CATGSVGSTDTQYF
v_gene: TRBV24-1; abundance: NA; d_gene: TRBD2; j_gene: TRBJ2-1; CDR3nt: TGTGCCACCAGTGATCAGCTTAGCGGGAGAAGAAATGAGCAGTTCTTC; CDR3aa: CATSDQLSGRRNEQFF
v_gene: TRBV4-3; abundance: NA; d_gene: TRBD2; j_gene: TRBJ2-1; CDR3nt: TGCGCCAGCAGCCAAGAGGGGACTAGCGGGGGATACAATGAGCAGTTCTTC; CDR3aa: CASSQEGTSGGYNEQFF
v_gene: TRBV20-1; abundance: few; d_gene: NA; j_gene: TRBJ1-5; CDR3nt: TGCAGTGCTAGTCAAGATAGCAATCAGCCCCAGCATTTT; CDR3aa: CSASQDSNQPQHF
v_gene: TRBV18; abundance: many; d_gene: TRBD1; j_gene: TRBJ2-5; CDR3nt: TGTGCCAGCTCACCATCGGGACAGCTTCAAGAGACCCAGTACTTC; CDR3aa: CASSPSGQLQETQYF
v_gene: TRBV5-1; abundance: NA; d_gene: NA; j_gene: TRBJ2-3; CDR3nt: TGCGCCAGCAGCGTCTATTACGGGCCGAGGGATACGCAGTATTTT; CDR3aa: CASSVYYGPRDTQYF
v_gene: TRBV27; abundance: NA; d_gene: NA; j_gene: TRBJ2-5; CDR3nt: TGTGCCAGCAGTCCTTTCTTCAGTCCTAACGGGGAGACCCAGTACTTC; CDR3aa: CASSPFFSPNGETQYF
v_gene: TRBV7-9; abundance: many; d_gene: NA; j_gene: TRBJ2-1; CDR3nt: TGTGCCAGCAGCTTAGCGGCTAGCCATGAGCAGTTCTTC; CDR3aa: CASSLAASHEQFF
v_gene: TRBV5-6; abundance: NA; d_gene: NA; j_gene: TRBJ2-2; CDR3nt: TGTGCCAGCAGAGTTGACAGTACGAACACCGGGGAGCTGTTTTTT; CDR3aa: CASRVDSTNTGELFF
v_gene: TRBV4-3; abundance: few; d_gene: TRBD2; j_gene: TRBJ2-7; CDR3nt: TGCGCCAGCAGCCAAGATCTAGCGGGGCTCTACGAGCAGTACTTC; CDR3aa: CASSQDLAGLYEQYF
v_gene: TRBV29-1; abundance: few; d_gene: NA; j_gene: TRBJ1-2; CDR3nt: TGCAGCGTTGAAGATGTTAAGGGCCTTAACTATGGCTACACCTTC; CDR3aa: CSVEDVKGLNYGYTF
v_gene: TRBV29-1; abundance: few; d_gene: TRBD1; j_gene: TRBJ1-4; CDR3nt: TGCAGCGTTGACCCGGGACAGGGGATTGAAAAACTGTTTTTT; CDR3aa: CSVDPGQGIEKLFF
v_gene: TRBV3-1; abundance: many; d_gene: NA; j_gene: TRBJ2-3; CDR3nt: TGTGCCAGCAGCTCGGGACTTTATACAGATACGCAGTATTTT; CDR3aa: CASSSGLYTDTQYF
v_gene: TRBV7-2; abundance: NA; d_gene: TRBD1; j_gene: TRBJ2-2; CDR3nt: TGTGCCAGCAGCCACAGGGGGCTGGGGACCGGGGAGCTGTTTTTT; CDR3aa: CASSHRGLGTGELFF
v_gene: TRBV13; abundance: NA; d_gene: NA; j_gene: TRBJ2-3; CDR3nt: TGTGCCAGCAGCTTAGGCTTGGTGGGCACAGATACGCAGTATTTT; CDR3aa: CASSLGLVGTDTQYF
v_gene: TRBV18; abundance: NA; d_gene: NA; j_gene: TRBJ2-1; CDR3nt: TGTGCCAGCTCTCCCCACCAGAGCTCCTACAATGAGCAGTTCTTC; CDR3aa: CASSPHQSSYNEQFF
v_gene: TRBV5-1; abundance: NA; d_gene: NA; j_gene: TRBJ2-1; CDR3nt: TGCGCCAGCAGCTTCGGTGGAATAGTGTCCTACAATGAGCAGTTCTTC; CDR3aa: CASSFGGIVSYNEQFF
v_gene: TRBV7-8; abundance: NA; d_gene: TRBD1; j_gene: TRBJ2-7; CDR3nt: TGTGCCAGCAGCCCGATCTACGGGACAGGGGCTTTCGAGCAGTACTTC; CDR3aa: CASSPIYGTGAFEQYF
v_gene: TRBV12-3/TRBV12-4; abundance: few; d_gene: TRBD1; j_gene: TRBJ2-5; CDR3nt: TGTGCCAGCAGTCGACAGGGGACAGAGACCCAGTACTTC; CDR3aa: CASSRQGTETQYF
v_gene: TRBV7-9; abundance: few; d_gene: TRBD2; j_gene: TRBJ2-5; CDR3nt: TGTGCAGGGGGGACTAGCGGGAAAGAGACCCAGTACTTC; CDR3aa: CAGGTSGKETQYF
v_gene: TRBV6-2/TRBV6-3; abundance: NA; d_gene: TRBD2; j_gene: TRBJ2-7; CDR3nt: TGTGCCAGCAGTTACGGGGAGACTAGCGACGAGCAGTACTTC; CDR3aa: CASSYGETSDEQYF
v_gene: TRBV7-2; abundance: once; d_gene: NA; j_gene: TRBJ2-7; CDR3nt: TGTGCCAGCAGCTTAGCTCGCAGGGAGACCTACGAGCAGTACTTC; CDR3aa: CASSLARRETYEQYF